This record concerns one T cell receptor beta chain sequence. What it recognizes is unknown. These data come from a study of identical twins. The CDR3 has 15 residues. The germline V gene has CDR1 SEHNR and CDR2 FQNEAQ (reference sequence). V was cut by 5 bases and J by 10 bases, with 21 bases left in between. TCRdb ran MiXCR on the 5' RACE reads and lists one entry per CDR3 protein. The profile covers 280,000 or so distinct CDR3 sequences, with more than 6.5% appearing a single time and about 2.1% taken by the ten largest. The study, taken as a whole, reports: With abundant cord blood beta clonotypes, insertions were fewer; memory repertoires showed no such pattern.

The sample also formed part of further work on yellow fever vaccine responses in identical twins.

The TCR sequence derives from a woman younger than 30 in good health. This chain connects TRBV7-9 to TRBJ2-1, with D perhaps given as TRBD1 or TRBD2 (6 bases each). What was sequenced was memory (CD45RO+) T cells sorted from blood. The CDR3, as DNA: TGTGCCAGCAGCCCCAGGGGAGGAGGGGCTAGCGAGCAGTTCTTC. This codes for CASSPRGGGASEQFF.